This T cell receptor (beta chain) appears in the sequencing data of a study of T-cell memory formation after mild COVID-19. Overall study context: There were largely donor-specific TCR clusters.

This clonotype has more than one count but fewer than ten. Its antigen remains unknown. Deletions cut 8 bases from V and 0 bases from J, with 13 bases between. Germline V gene lookup returns CDR1 MNHEY and CDR2 SVGEGT. This CDR3 has 14 residues. General study findings and limits: The authors did not confirm SARS-CoV-2 specificity of second-wave clones peaking day 37. Of the contracting clones, CD4+ ones lay mainly in CM and EM, and CD8+ ones in EMRA.

From the 5' RACE reads, TCRdb called clonotypes with MiXCR, one entry per CDR3 protein. This table has 250,000 to 350,000 distinct CDR3 sequences, roughly 16% appearing once. The TCR comes from a man aged 18 to 30 who had mild COVID-19 (a few samples of this study predate the infection). Cell type and time point are not known. Sequencing was done on a sample of PBMCs or a T cell subset sorted from them (not recorded which). The chain joins TRBV6-2 or TRBV6-3 to TRBJ1-2; maybe TRBD1 (5 bases). CDR3: CASVGGRANYGYTF. For the CDR3, the DNA is TGTGCCAGCGTTGGGGGTCGAGCTAACTATGGCTACACCTTC.